This passage covers 21 T cell receptor beta chains from one sample sequenced in a study of OX40 agonist ivuxolimab in advanced cancers. Measured with immunoSEQ multiplex PCR; TCRdb has only the in-frame clones, and not every one. Of about 43,000 clones listed, approximately 90% are singletons. The source material was CD4+ or CD8+ T cells sorted from blood, sampled in a trial of the OX40 agonist ivuxolimab. The receptors were sampled from an adult with an advanced solid tumor such as melanoma, head and neck, liver or kidney cancer.

The chain has TRBV27 and TRBJ1-2, with a possible D match to TRBD1 (6 bases). Germline loops: CDR1 MNHEY, CDR2 SMNVEV (reference sequence). Trimming shortened V by 4 bases and J by 5 bases, and 14 bases separated the two germline ends. The CDR3 consists of 14 residues. CDR3 sequence: CASSSYREGYGYTF. The CDR3, as DNA: TGTGCCAGCAGTTCCTACAGGGAAGGGTATGGCTACACCTTC.

This chain connects TRBV25-1 to TRBJ2-1, with TRBD1 as a possible D gene (5 bases). Germline values: CDR1 MGHDK, CDR2 SYGVNS. Trimming removed 0 bases at V and 8 bases at J, with 14 bases between. The CDR3 covers 15 residues. CDR3 sequence reads: CASSEYLREGDEQFF. The CDR3 region has the DNA TGTGCCAGCAGTGAATACCTGCGAGAAGGGGATGAGCAGTTCTTC.

The rearrangement uses TRBV5-5 and TRBJ2-7, with 8 bases fitting TRBD2. CDR1 and CDR2 from the germline V gene are SGHKS and YYEKEE (reference sequence). The CDR3 runs to 15 residues. J lost 3 bases, V lost 6 bases, and 11 bases had no gene match. Written as DNA, the CDR3 is TGTGCCAGCACCCCCTCGACGGGGGGGCTCTACGAGCAGTACTTC. Translated, it gives CASTPSTGGLYEQYF.

The rearrangement uses TRBV5-4 and TRBJ1-6, with unresolved D. The germline CDR1 and CDR2 sequences are SGHNT and YYREEE (reference sequence). The ends were cut back, 2 bases at V and 8 bases at J, with 14 bases in the middle. The CDR3 has 15 residues. CDR3 nucleotide sequence: TGTGCCAGCAGCTTTAGAGGGCCTGGTGATTCACCCCTCCACTTT. Translating gives CASSFRGPGDSPLHF. Combining the CDR3 with reference TRBV5-4 and TRBJ1-6 gives the whole variable domain ETGVTQSPTHLIKTRGQQVTLRCSSQSGHNTVSWYQQALGQGPQFIFQYYREEENGRGNFPPRFSGLQFPNYSSELNVNALELDDSALYLCASSFRGPGDSPLHFGNGTRLTVT.

The chain is built from TRBV19 and TRBJ2-1, with TRBD1 identical over 7 bases. This CDR3 is built from 13 residues. The trim removed 4 bases at V and 3 bases at J, leaving 0 bases unmatched. Germline V CDR1 and CDR2: LNHDA, SQIVND (reference sequence). CDR3 nucleotides: TGTGCCAGTAGTAGGGACAGCTACAATGAGCAGTTCTTC. It translates to CASSRDSYNEQFF.

This clone was seen a single time. The rearrangement joins TRBV29-1 to TRBJ2-5; D gene unclear. The CDR3 contains 11 residues. Trimming left V 3 bases short and J 2 bases short, with 4 bases between. Germline values: CDR1 SQVTM, CDR2 ANQGSEA. CDR3 region: CSVDYQETQYF. For the CDR3, the DNA is TGCAGCGTTGACTATCAAGAGACCCAGTACTTC.

V gene TRBV15 combines with J gene TRBJ1-2, with D hard to call. The CDR3 is 15 amino acids. The germline V gene encodes CDR1 LNHNV and CDR2 YYDKDF (reference sequence). V gave up 0 bases and J gave up 4 bases, with 12 bases separating them. CDR3 loop: CATSRERGLGYGYTF. The DNA for the CDR3 is TGTGCCACCAGCAGAGAACGCGGGTTGGGCTATGGCTACACCTTC. The full variable domain, with the rest looked up from reference TRBV15 and TRBJ1-2, is DAMVIQNPRYQVTQFGKPVTLSCSQTLNHNVMYWYQQKSSQAPKLLFHYYDKDFNNEADTPDNFQSRRPNTSFCFLDIRSPGLGDTAMYLCATSRERGLGYGYTFGSGTRLTVV.

The chain joins TRBV19 to TRBJ2-1; D is perhaps TRBD2 (6 bases). V was pared by 1 base and J by 0 bases, with 10 bases between. CDR3 length equals 16 residues. Germline V CDR1 and CDR2: LNHDA, SQIVND (reference sequence). The CDR3 is CASSIGGDRSYNEQFF. CDR3 nucleotide sequence: TGTGCCAGTAGTATAGGCGGGGACCGCTCCTACAATGAGCAGTTCTTC.

This chain uses TRBV27 with TRBJ1-4; D is possibly TRBD1 (5 bases). V lost 1 base and J lost 7, with 10 bases in between. The CDR3 contains 14 residues. The germline V gene encodes CDR1 MNHEY and CDR2 SMNVEV (reference sequence). The CDR3 loop reads CASSLYQGGEKLFF. For the CDR3, the DNA is TGTGCCAGCAGTTTATATCAGGGCGGTGAAAAACTGTTTTTT.

The chain recombines TRBV25-1 with TRBJ1-5; 7 bases line up with TRBD1. Trimming took 3 bases from V and 5 from J; bases not matched to a gene: 7. The CDR3 extends over 15 amino acids. Germline V gives CDR1 MGHDK, CDR2 SYGVNS. The CDR3 loop is CASSDSAGGDQPQHF. In DNA form, the CDR3 reads TGTGCCAGCAGTGATTCGGCAGGGGGGGATCAGCCCCAGCATTTT.

A note on this clone: The sample contains more than one DNA sequence encoding this CDR3. The rearrangement uses TRBV9 and TRBJ2-7; D gene uncertain. CDR1 and CDR2 from the germline V gene are SGDLS and YYNGEE. CDR3 size: 15 residues. V lost 0 bases, J lost 0 bases, and 10 bases lay in between. The CDR3 spells CASSVGVETSYEQYF. The CDR3 nucleotides are TGTGCCAGCAGCGTAGGCGTGGAAACCTCCTACGAGCAGTACTTC.

The chain couples TRBV7-9 to TRBJ2-5; TRBD1 might be the D (6 bases). The germline V gene has CDR1 SEHNR and CDR2 FQNEAQ (reference sequence). The CDR3 has 15 residues. Trimming left V 5 bases short and J 2 bases short, with 15 bases between. CDR3 loop: CASSQQTGPQETQYF. The CDR3 coding sequence is TGTGCCAGCAGCCAACAGACAGGACCTCAAGAGACCCAGTACTTC.

This clone turned up a few times. The CDR3 DNA sequence: TGTGCCTGGACCATGAAGGGACAGGGGCTTTTGGACTATGGCTACACCTTC. This encodes CAWTMKGQGLLDYGYTF. The chain employs TRBV30 and TRBJ1-2, with 10 bases fitting TRBD1. Germline V gene data show CDR1 as GTSNPN and CDR2 as SVGIG (reference sequence). The CDR3 has 17 amino acids. V shed 4 bases and J 3 bases; nucleotides not matched to a gene: 14.

V gene TRBV15 combines with J gene TRBJ1-5; D not resolved. CDR3 length: 13 residues. Germline V gene lookup returns CDR1 LNHNV and CDR2 YYDKDF (reference sequence). With 0 bases removed from V and 6 bases from J, the gap between germline ends came to 6 bases. The CDR3 sequence: CATSRDGGQPQHF. The CDR3 bases are TGTGCCACCAGCAGAGATGGAGGTCAGCCCCAGCATTTT.

The chain uses TRBV5-6 and TRBJ1-6, with D unresolved. The V and J ends lost 0 bases and 4 bases respectively, with 2 bases between them. The CDR3 length is 13 residues. From germline, CDR1 is SGHDT and CDR2 YYEEEE. CDR3 protein: CASSLGYNSPLHF. Written as DNA, the CDR3 is TGTGCCAGCAGCTTGGGATATAATTCACCCCTCCACTTT. The whole variable domain, filled in from reference TRBV5-6 and TRBJ1-6, reads DAGVTQSPTHLIKTRGQQVTLRCSPKSGHDTVSWYQQALGQGPQFIFQYYEEEERQRGNFPDRFSGHQFPNYSSELNVNALLLGDSALYLCASSLGYNSPLHFGNGTRLTVT.

The rearrangement links TRBV18 to TRBJ2-7, with 9 positions matching TRBD1. Germline loops: CDR1 KGHSH, CDR2 LQKENI. The CDR3 length is 15 residues. Trimming removed 4 bases from V and 2 bases from J; junction bases left unmatched: 6. This CDR3 reads CASSHPGQGAYEQYF. CDR3 DNA sequence: TGTGCCAGCTCACACCCGGGACAGGGAGCCTACGAGCAGTACTTC.

The V and J genes are TRBV10-1 and TRBJ2-5; the match to TRBD2 covers 11 bases. The V gene end was trimmed by 3 bases and the J gene end by 4 bases; junction bases not matched to a gene: 7. Germline V gene sequence: CDR1 WNHNN, CDR2 SYGVQD (reference sequence). The CDR3 sequence is 16 residues long. The CDR3 region is CASSETTSGSGETQYF. The DNA of the CDR3 is TGCGCCAGCAGTGAAACTACTAGCGGGAGTGGAGAGACCCAGTACTTC.

V is TRBV15 and J is TRBJ2-7; D gene uncertain. Germline V gives CDR1 LNHNV, CDR2 YYDKDF (reference sequence). Trimming took off 1 base at V and 2 bases at J, with 6 bases between the two ends. The CDR3 spans 13 residues. CDR3 sequence (DNA): TGTGCCACCAGCAGAGGAGACCCCTACGAGCAGTACTTC. Translating it yields CATSRGDPYEQYF.

The V call is TRBV7-9, the J call TRBJ1-2; D is unresolved. The germline CDR1 and CDR2 sequences are SEHNR and FQNEAQ (reference sequence). Deletions cut 6 bases from V and 3 bases from J, with 8 bases between. The CDR3 runs 12 residues. The CDR3 loop reads CASRPPDYGYTF. CDR3 coding DNA: TGTGCCAGCAGGCCCCCGGACTATGGCTACACCTTC.

CDR3 sequence: CASSESLNTEAFF. CDR3 DNA sequence: TGTGCCAGCAGTGAGTCGCTAAACACTGAAGCTTTCTTT. The rearrangement joins TRBV2 to TRBJ1-1; D unclear. The CDR3 is 13 residues long. CDR1 and CDR2 (germline): SNHLY, FYNNEI. V shed 3 bases and J shed 2 bases, with 7 bases lying between them. Looking up the rest from reference TRBV2 and TRBJ1-1 gives the full variable domain: EPEVTQTPSHQVTQMGQEVILRCVPISNHLYFYWYRQILGQKVEFLVSFYNNEISEKSEIFDDQFSVERPDGSNFTLKIRSTKLEDSAMYFCASSESLNTEAFFGQGTRLTVV.

The rearrangement uses TRBV28 and TRBJ1-2, with a weak D call TRBD1 (6 bases). Trimming took off 3 bases at V and 2 bases at J, with 10 bases between the two ends. Germline loops: CDR1 MDHEN, CDR2 SYDVKM. The CDR3 totals 14 residues. The CDR3 bases are TGTGCCAGCAGTTTTGGACAGCTAAACTATGGCTACACCTTC. Translation: CASSFGQLNYGYTF.